The entry below describes one T cell receptor beta chain. Antigen: not known. Among the donors, all were healthy bone marrow donors. The entry originates in a study of cytomegalovirus exposure and HLA in healthy donors. CDR1 and CDR2 (germline): SGHNT, YYREEE (reference sequence). CDR3 length equals 14 residues. Trimming removed 5 bases from V and 4 bases from J, with 13 bases in between. PCR amplification relied on 60 Vbeta primers (plus 13 Jbeta primers). Clones were sequenced by immunoSEQ multiplex PCR, and TCRdb holds only the in-frame ones, with some missing. The table lists some 150,000 clones, roughly 74% of them singletons. Findings and caveats of the study: A later analysis found common viral pathogens apparently linked to several of the most significant clusters. TCR beta chain V- and J-gene trimming was linked, in a later analysis, to a missense variant in DCLRE1C. Later analysis found that TCR beta chains associated with HLA were more clonally expanded than other, equally common chains.

Sequenced material: PBMCs. The chain links TRBV5-4 to TRBJ2-1, with D possibly being TRBD1 (5 bases). The TCR sequence derives from a man aged 18 to 35 in good health and CMV-seronegative. The CDR3 DNA is TGTGCCAGCAGGATGGACACGGGTTACAATGAGCAGTTCTTC. It codes for CASRMDTGYNEQFF.